These T cell receptor beta chains were read from a single sample in a study of a mutant IDH1 vaccine in newly diagnosed glioma. Sequencing was performed with immunoSEQ multiplex PCR; in TCRdb, only in-frame clones are kept and a portion is missing. This table has some 35,000 clones, approximately 80% appearing once. Their antigen targets remain unknown. Sequenced material: PBMCs, taken from a glioma patient whose treatment included an IDH1 peptide vaccine. These receptors came from a man aged 50-60 years with glioma. Both conserved end residues are part of each CDR3. A D gene is named only where the DNA matches it firmly. A row's size may be missing; if present it is once, few, many or a size class.

D gene	clone size	J gene	V gene	CDR3 protein	CDR3 DNA
TRBD2	NA	TRBJ2-7	TRBV7-2	CASSPAAVAGSEQYF	TGTGCCAGCAGCCCCGCGGCGGTAGCGGGATCCGAGCAGTACTTC
NA	NA	TRBJ2-7	TRBV5-6	CASSPLTGAYNEQYF	TGTGCCAGCAGCCCTCTAACGGGAGCCTACAACGAGCAGTACTTC
NA	NA	TRBJ1-2	TRBV5-4	CASSLEWVDYGYTF	TGTGCCAGCAGCTTGGAGTGGGTGGACTATGGCTACACCTTC
NA	NA	TRBJ2-3	TRBV7-2	CASSLVGSTDTQYF	TGTGCCAGCAGCTTAGTCGGTAGCACAGATACGCAGTATTTT
NA	NA	TRBJ2-4	TRBV7-2	CASAKGENIQYF	TGTGCCAGCGCGAAGGGGGAAAACATTCAGTACTTC
NA	NA	TRBJ2-6	TRBV9	CASSAGAGSGANVLTF	TGTGCCAGCAGCGCGGGAGCAGGCTCTGGGGCCAACGTCCTGACTTTC
NA	NA	TRBJ1-1	TRBV29-1	CSVNKAINTEAFF	TGCAGCGTTAATAAAGCTATCAACACTGAAGCTTTCTTT
TRBD2	once	TRBJ2-5	TRBV5-1	CASSPGSGGLETQYF	TGCGCCAGCAGCCCCGGTAGCGGGGGGCTTGAGACCCAGTACTTC
TRBD2	NA	TRBJ2-7	TRBV15	CATKTSGSYEQYF	TGTGCCACCAAAACTAGCGGCTCCTACGAGCAGTACTTC
TRBD1	NA	TRBJ1-2	TRBV7-2	CASSLEGTGGRGGYTF	TGTGCCAGCAGCTTAGAGGGAACAGGGGGAAGGGGTGGCTACACCTTC
NA	NA	TRBJ1-2	TRBV11-2	CASSLVMDGGYTF	TGTGCCAGCAGCTTAGTAATGGATGGGGGCTACACCTTC
NA	few	TRBJ1-1	TRBV6-5	CASARGWNTEAFF	TGTGCCAGCGCCAGGGGCTGGAACACTGAAGCTTTCTTT
NA	NA	TRBJ2-1	TRBV29-1	CSVDLGGNEQFF	TGCAGCGTTGACCTGGGAGGCAATGAGCAGTTCTTC
NA	NA	TRBJ1-5	TRBV25-1	CASSEWRLLQGNQPQHF	TGTGCCAGCAGTGAATGGAGGTTGTTGCAGGGCAATCAGCCCCAGCATTTT
NA	NA	TRBJ1-1	TRBV7-2	CASSDSGKVAFF	TGTGCCAGCAGTGACTCGGGGAAGGTAGCTTTCTTT
NA	NA	TRBJ1-2	TRBV10-2	CASRTPDYKGYTF	TGCGCCAGCAGGACACCTGATTATAAGGGCTACACCTTC
NA	few	TRBJ1-1	TRBV2	CARSGALRDTEAFF	TGTGCCCGCTCTGGAGCCCTTCGGGACACTGAAGCTTTCTTT
TRBD1	NA	TRBJ1-5	TRBV7-2	CASSLGTAEPQHF	TGTGCCAGCAGCTTGGGGACAGCCGAGCCCCAGCATTTT
TRBD2	NA	TRBJ2-3	TRBV9	CASSVALRGSGEDTQYF	TGTGCCAGCAGCGTAGCTTTGCGGGGGAGTGGGGAAGATACGCAGTATTTT
NA	NA	TRBJ1-5	TRBV19	CASSIDLSEWDQPQHF	TGTGCCAGTAGTATAGATCTAAGTGAGTGGGATCAGCCCCAGCATTTT
NA	NA	TRBJ2-7	TRBV11-2	CASSYDRAYEQYF	TGTGCCAGCAGCTATGACAGAGCCTACGAGCAGTACTTC
NA	NA	TRBJ1-3	TRBV4-1	CASSHEYITGNTIYF	TGCGCCAGCAGCCATGAGTATATCACTGGAAACACCATATATTTT
NA	NA	TRBJ2-7	TRBV14	CASSQDPHYEQYF	TGTGCCAGCAGCCAAGACCCCCACTACGAGCAGTACTTC
NA	NA	TRBJ1-5	TRBV19	CASSIDRWGNQPQHF	TGTGCCAGTAGTATTGACAGGTGGGGCAATCAGCCCCAGCATTTT
TRBD1	NA	TRBJ2-2	TRBV25-1	CASRGTGGSTGELFF	TGTGCCAGCAGAGGGACAGGGGGCTCCACCGGGGAGCTGTTTTTT
TRBD1	NA	TRBJ1-6	TRBV6-4	CASRDRAPVTPLHF	TGTGCCAGCAGGGACAGGGCCCCCGTAACCCCCCTCCACTTT
NA	once	TRBJ1-3	TRBV5-4	CASSLEADTAGNTIYF	TGTGCCAGCAGCTTGGAGGCGGATACAGCGGGAAACACCATATATTTT
NA	NA	TRBJ2-1	TRBV9	CASSPLSDSYNEQFF	TGTGCCAGCAGCCCCCTCAGCGACTCCTACAATGAGCAGTTCTTC
NA	NA	TRBJ1-1	TRBV14	CASSPGENTEAFF	TGTGCCAGCAGCCCGGGGGAGAACACTGAAGCTTTCTTT
NA	NA	TRBJ2-3	TRBV9	CASSPRLAADTQYF	TGTGCCAGCAGTCCCAGGTTAGCGGCAGATACGCAGTATTTT
NA	NA	TRBJ1-1	TRBV9	CASSVAPGGGSTEAFF	TGTGCCAGCAGCGTAGCGCCAGGTGGGGGTAGCACTGAAGCTTTCTTT
NA	NA	TRBJ2-2	TRBV9	CASSPTTYTGELFF	TGTGCCAGCAGCCCAACTACCTACACCGGGGAGCTGTTTTTT
NA	NA	TRBJ2-1	TRBV15	CATSFRTSHDEQFF	TGTGCCACCAGCTTTCGAACTAGTCACGATGAGCAGTTCTTC
NA	NA	TRBJ2-1	TRBV9	CASSARTGGAFNEQFF	TGTGCCAGCAGCGCCCGCACAGGGGGGGCGTTCAATGAGCAGTTCTTC
NA	NA	TRBJ2-2	TRBV10-3	CAISDSSNGELFF	TGTGCCATCAGTGACTCTAGTAACGGGGAGCTGTTTTTT
TRBD2	NA	TRBJ2-7	TRBV28	CASSSPGGRVPYEQYF	TGTGCCAGCAGTTCCCCCGGCGGGAGAGTCCCTTACGAGCAGTACTTC
TRBD1	once	TRBJ1-2	TRBV7-2	CASIKQPLPGQDDGYTF	TGTGCCAGCATAAAGCAACCACTCCCGGGACAGGATGATGGCTACACCTTC
NA	NA	TRBJ1-2	TRBV7-8	CASTGRFDSQPETF	TGTGCCAGCACTGGGCGGTTCGATAGCCAACCTGAGACCTTC
NA	NA	TRBJ2-5	TRBV7-2	CASSLGEAETQYF	TGTGCCAGCAGCTTAGGGGAAGCAGAGACCCAGTACTTC
NA	NA	TRBJ1-1	TRBV30	CAWFGGAAEGIMNTEAFF	TGTGCCTGGTTCGGTGGGGCCGCAGAAGGGATCATGAACACTGAAGCTTTCTTT
NA	once	TRBJ1-1	TRBV7-3	CASSTQGDTEAFF	TGTGCCAGCAGCACCCAAGGAGACACTGAAGCTTTCTTT
NA	NA	TRBJ2-1	TRBV6-5	CASSLGASSYNEQFF	TGTGCCAGCAGTCTCGGGGCGAGCTCCTACAATGAGCAGTTCTTC
NA	NA	TRBJ2-7	TRBV27	CASSFGSPRSEQYF	TGTGCCAGCAGTTTCGGATCCCCTCGGAGTGAGCAGTACTTC
TRBD1	few	TRBJ2-7	TRBV10-3	CATQQGAFYEQYF	TGTGCCACGCAACAGGGGGCGTTCTACGAGCAGTACTTC
NA	NA	TRBJ2-7	TRBV11-3	CASSLMGTQDEQYF	TGTGCCAGCAGCTTAATGGGGACTCAGGACGAGCAGTACTTC
NA	NA	TRBJ2-7	TRBV7-8	CASSLDGGLDEQYF	TGTGCCAGCAGCCTCGACGGGGGGCTGGACGAGCAGTACTTC
NA	few	TRBJ1-1	TRBV10-3	CAISEDQKNTEAFF	TGTGCCATCAGTGAAGACCAGAAGAACACTGAAGCTTTCTTT
NA	NA	TRBJ1-2	TRBV11-3	CASSFTGSYYGYTF	TGTGCCAGCAGCTTTACAGGGTCCTACTATGGCTACACCTTC